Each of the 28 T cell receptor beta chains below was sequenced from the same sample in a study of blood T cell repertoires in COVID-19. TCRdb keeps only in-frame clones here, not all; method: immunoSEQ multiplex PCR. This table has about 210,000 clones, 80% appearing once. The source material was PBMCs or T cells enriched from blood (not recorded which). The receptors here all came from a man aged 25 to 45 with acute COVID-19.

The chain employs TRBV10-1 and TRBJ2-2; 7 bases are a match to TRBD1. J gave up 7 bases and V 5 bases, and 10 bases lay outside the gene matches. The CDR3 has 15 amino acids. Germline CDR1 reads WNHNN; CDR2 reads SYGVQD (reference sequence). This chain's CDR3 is CASSPTGKASGELFF. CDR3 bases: TGCGCCAGCAGTCCGACAGGGAAGGCGAGCGGGGAGCTGTTTTTT.

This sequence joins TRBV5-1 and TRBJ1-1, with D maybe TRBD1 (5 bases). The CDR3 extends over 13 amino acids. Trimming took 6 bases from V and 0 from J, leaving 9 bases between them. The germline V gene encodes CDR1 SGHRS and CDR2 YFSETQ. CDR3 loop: CASTFRVNTEAFF. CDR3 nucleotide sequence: TGCGCCAGCACTTTCAGGGTGAACACTGAAGCTTTCTTT.

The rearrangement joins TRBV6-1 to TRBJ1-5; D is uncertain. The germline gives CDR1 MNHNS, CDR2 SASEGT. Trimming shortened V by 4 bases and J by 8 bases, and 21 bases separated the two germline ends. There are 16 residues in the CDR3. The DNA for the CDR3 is TGTGCCAGCAGTGTCCGGGAACTTCTAATCAGCGAGCCCCAGCATTTT. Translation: CASSVRELLISEPQHF.

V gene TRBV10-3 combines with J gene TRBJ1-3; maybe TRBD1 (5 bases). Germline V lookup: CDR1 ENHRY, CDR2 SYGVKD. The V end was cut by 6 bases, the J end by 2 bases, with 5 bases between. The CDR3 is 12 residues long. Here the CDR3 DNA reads TGTGCCATCAGACAGGCTGGAAACACCATATATTTT. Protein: CAIRQAGNTIYF.

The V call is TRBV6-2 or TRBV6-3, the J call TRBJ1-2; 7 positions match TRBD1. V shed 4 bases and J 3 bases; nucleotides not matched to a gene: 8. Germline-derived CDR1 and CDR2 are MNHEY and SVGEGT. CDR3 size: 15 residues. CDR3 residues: CASSSIPGQHYGYTF. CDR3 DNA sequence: TGTGCCAGCAGTTCAATTCCGGGACAGCACTATGGCTACACCTTC.

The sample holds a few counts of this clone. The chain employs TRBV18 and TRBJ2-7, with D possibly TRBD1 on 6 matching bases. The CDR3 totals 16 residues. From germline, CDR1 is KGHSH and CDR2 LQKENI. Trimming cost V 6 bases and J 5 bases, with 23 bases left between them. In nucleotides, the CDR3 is TGTGCCAGCTCTTCACAGGGCAGGGTGCATTTTGACGAGCAGTACTTC. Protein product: CASSSQGRVHFDEQYF.

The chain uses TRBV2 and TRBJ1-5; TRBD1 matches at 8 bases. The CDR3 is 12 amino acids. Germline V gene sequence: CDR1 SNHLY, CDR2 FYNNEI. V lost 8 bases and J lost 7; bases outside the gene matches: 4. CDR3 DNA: TGTGCCAGCCACGCAGGGGGCCAGCCCCAGCATTTT. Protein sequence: CASHAGGQPQHF. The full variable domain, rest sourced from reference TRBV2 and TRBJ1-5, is EPEVTQTPSHQVTQMGQEVILRCVPISNHLYFYWYRQILGQKVEFLVSFYNNEISEKSEIFDDQFSVERPDGSNFTLKIRSTKLEDSAMYFCASHAGGQPQHFGDGTRLSIL.

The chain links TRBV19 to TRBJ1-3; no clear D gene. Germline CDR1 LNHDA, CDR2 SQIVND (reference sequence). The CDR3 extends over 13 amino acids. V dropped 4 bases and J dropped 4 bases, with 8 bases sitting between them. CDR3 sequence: CASSNLSGNTIYF. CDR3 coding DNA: TGTGCCAGTAGTAACCTATCCGGAAACACCATATATTTT.

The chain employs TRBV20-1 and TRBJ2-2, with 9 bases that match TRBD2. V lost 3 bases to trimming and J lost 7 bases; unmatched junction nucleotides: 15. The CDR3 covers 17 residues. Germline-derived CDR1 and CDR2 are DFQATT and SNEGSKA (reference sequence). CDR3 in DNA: TGCAGTGCTAGTTCGGCGGCTACAGCGGGGGGCCACGGGGAGCTGTTTTTT. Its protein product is CSASSAATAGGHGELFF.

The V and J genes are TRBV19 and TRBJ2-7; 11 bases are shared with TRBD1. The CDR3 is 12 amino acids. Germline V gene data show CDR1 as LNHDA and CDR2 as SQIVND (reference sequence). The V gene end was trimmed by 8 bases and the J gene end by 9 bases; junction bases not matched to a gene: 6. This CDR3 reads CASGDRGTPQYF. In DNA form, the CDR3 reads TGTGCCAGTGGGGACAGGGGGACACCGCAGTACTTC.

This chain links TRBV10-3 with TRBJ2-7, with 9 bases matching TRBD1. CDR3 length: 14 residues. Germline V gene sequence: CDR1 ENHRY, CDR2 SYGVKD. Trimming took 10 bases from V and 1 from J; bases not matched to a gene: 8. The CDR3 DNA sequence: TGTGCCAGCCGGACCGGGACAGGGTCCTACGAGCAGTACTTC. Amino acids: CASRTGTGSYEQYF.

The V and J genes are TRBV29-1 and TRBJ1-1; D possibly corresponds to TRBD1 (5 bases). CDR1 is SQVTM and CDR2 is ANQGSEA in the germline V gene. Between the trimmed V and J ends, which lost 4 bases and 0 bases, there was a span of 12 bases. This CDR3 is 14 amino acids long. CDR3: CSVAPGGVNTEAFF. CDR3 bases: TGCAGCGTTGCCCCCGGAGGGGTGAACACTGAAGCTTTCTTT.

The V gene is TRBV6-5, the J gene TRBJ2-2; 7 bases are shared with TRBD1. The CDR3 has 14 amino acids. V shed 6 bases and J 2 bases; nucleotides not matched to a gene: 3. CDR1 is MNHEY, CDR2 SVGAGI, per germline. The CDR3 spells CASRRTGNTGELFF. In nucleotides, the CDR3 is TGTGCCAGCAGGCGGACAGGAAACACCGGGGAGCTGTTTTTT.

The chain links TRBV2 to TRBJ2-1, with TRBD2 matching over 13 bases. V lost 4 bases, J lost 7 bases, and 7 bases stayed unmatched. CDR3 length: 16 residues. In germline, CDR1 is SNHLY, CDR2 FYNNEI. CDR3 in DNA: TGTGCCAGCAGTGGACTAGCGGGGGGACTCGCGAATGAGCAGTTCTTC. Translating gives CASSGLAGGLANEQFF.

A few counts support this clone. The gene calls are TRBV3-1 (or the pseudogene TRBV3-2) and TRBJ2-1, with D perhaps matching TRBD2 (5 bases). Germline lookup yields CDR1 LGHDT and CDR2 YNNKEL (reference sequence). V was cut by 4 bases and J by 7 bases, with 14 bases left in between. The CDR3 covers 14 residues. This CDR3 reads CASSPSTGWNEQFF. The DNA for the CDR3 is TGTGCCAGCAGCCCTTCAACGGGGTGGAATGAGCAGTTCTTC.

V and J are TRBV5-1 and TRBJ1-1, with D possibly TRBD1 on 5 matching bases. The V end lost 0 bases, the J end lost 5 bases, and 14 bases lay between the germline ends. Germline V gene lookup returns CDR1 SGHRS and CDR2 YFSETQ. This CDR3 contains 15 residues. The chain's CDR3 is CASSLAPSKGTEAFF. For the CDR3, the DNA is TGCGCCAGCAGCTTGGCTCCCTCTAAGGGGACTGAAGCTTTCTTT.

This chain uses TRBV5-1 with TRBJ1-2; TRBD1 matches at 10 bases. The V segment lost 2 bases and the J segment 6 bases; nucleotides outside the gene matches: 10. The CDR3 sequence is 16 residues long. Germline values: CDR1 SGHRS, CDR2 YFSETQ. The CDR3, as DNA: TGCGCCAGCAGCTTCTCGGACAGGGGGTTCGAAGATGGCTACACCTTC. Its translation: CASSFSDRGFEDGYTF.

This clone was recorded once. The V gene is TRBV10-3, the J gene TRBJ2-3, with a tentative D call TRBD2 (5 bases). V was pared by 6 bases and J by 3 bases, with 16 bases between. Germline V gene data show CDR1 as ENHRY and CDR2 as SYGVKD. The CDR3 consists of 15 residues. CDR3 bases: TGTGCCATCAGGGTGTCTAGCACTGGGACAGATACGCAGTATTTT. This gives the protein CAIRVSSTGTDTQYF.

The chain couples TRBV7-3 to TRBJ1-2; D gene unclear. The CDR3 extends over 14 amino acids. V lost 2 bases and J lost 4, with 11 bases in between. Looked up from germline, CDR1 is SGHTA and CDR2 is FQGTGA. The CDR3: CASSLESGTYGYTF. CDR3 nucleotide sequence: TGTGCCAGCAGCTTAGAGTCAGGAACCTATGGCTACACCTTC.

The CDR3: CASSEQWQGTNTEAFF. Here the CDR3 DNA reads TGTGCCAGCAGTGAACAGTGGCAGGGGACGAACACTGAAGCTTTCTTT. This chain uses TRBV6-1 with TRBJ1-1, with a tentative D call TRBD1 (6 bases). The CDR3 is 16 amino acids. Germline V gene data show CDR1 as MNHNS and CDR2 as SASEGT. Trimming took 2 bases from V and 1 from J, leaving 14 bases between them.

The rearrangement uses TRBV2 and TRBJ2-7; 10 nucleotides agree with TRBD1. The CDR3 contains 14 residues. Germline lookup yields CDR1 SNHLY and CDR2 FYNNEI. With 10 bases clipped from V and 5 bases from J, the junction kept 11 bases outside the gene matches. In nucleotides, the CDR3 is TGTGCCACCCTAGGCGGGACAGGGGTTAACGAGCAGTACTTC. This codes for CATLGGTGVNEQYF.

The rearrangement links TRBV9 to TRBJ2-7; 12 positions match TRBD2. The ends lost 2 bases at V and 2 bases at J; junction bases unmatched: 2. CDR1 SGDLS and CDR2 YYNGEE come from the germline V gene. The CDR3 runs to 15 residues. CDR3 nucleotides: TGTGCCAGCAGCGTCGGACTAGCGGGGACCTACGAGCAGTACTTC. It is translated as CASSVGLAGTYEQYF.

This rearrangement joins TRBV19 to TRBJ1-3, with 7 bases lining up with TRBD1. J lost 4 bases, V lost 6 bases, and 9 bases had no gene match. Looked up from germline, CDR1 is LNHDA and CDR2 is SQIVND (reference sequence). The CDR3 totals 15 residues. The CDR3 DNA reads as TGTGCCAGTAGCCACCCACTGGGACAGGGAAACACCATATATTTT. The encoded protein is CASSHPLGQGNTIYF.

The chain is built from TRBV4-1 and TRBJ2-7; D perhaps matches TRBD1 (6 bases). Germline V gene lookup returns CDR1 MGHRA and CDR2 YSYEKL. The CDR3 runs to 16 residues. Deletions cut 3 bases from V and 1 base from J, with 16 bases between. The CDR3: CASSHQPSTGSYEQYF. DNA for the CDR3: TGCGCCAGCAGCCATCAACCATCGACAGGATCCTACGAGCAGTACTTC.

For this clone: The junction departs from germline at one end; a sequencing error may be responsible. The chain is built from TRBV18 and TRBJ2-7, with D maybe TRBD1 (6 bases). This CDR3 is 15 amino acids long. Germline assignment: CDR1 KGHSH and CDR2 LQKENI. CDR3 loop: CASSPTRTVSNEQYF. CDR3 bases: TGTGCCAGCTCACCAACTAGGACAGTCTCCAACGAGCAGTACTTC.

For the CDR3, the DNA is TGTGCCAGCAAATACCCAATGGGGGCCACGGACGCTGGCTACACCTTC. It codes for CASKYPMGATDAGYTF. The chain combines TRBV28 with TRBJ1-2; tentative D call: TRBD1 (6 bases). Germline values: CDR1 MDHEN, CDR2 SYDVKM. V was shortened by 7 bases and J by 7 bases, with 25 bases between the two germline ends. The CDR3 contains 16 residues.

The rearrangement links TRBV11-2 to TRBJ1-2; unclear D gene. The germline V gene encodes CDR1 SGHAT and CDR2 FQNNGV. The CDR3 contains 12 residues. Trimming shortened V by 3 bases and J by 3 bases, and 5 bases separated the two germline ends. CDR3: CASSFADYGYTF. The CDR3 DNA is TGTGCCAGCAGCTTCGCGGACTATGGCTACACCTTC.

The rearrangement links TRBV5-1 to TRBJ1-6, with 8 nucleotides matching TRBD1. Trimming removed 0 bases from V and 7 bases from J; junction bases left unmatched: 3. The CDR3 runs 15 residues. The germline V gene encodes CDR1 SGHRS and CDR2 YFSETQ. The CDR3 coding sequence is TGCGCCAGCAGCTTGGCAGGGGGCCAGAATTCACCCCTCCACTTT. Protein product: CASSLAGGQNSPLHF.